This record covers a single T cell receptor (beta chain). This record belongs to a study of blood T cell repertoires in COVID-19. Study summary: Samples came from the United States, Italy and Spain, spanning acute and convalescent COVID-19. Sources were T cells, B-cell-depleted T cells, or PBMCs; the material itself was cDNA or gDNA.

The V and J ends lost 4 bases and 8 bases respectively, with 22 bases between them. The CDR3 runs to 16 residues. The germline V gene has CDR1 SGDLS and CDR2 YYNGEE. Original processing notes: Nucleated cell counts were estimated from reference gene primer amplification. The repertoire was sequenced with immunoSEQ multiplex PCR; TCRdb's copy has only in-frame clones and lacks some. The V and J calls and clone size were taken over from that table, and D and trimming were inferred from the DNA. Here the sample spans roughly 320,000 clones, 85% to 95% being singletons. The clonotype was recovered from a woman aged 25 to 39 who had been exposed to COVID-19. The specimen was PBMCs or T cells enriched from blood (not recorded which). This sequence joins TRBV9 and TRBJ1-3, with TRBD1 as a possible D gene (6 bases). The CDR3 nucleotides are TGTGCCAGCAGCCCCTTCGGTCCGGGACATGACTACACCATATATTTT. Residues: CASSPFGPGHDYTIYF.